The following is a TCR beta chain sequence with its context. This clone was detected only once. Its antigen has not been determined. No per-base quality is available; no much larger clone lies one base away. At the junction V is shortened by 7 bases and J by 4 bases, with 17 bases in between. From the cysteine up to the phenylalanine, the CDR3 has a length of 15 residues. Only the CDR3 DNA is retained, 45 bases long and in frame from the first base. The germline V gene specifies MDHEN as CDR1 and SYDVKM as CDR2. The source of the sample is a study of T cell responses to AZD1222 COVID-19 vaccine (dated by TCRdb to the early 2020s). With regard to the full study: A total of 240 or so trial participants underwent TCR sequencing, of whom more than 200 had received two doses of AZD1222 and 26 had received two doses of the MenACWY control vaccine. Trial participants were enrolled into age subgroups of 18-55, 56-69 and 70-plus years, which contained 148, 28 and 57 TCR-sequenced participants, respectively. Results the study describes overall, beyond this receptor: The 56-69-year group was small, and its depth increase did not reach significance, likely because of low power. Most participants were white British and females outnumbered males, and the authors suggested that clonal diversity may have been underestimated. Vaccine-associated CD4 TCRs spanned the whole spike protein, with dominant responses in regions 160-218 and 743-854. After two AZD1222 doses, both the breadth and the depth of spike-specific TCRs were significantly higher than at day 0 and than in MenACWY recipients. Only six AZD1222 recipients were SARS-CoV-2 seropositive at baseline, limiting conclusions about previously exposed vaccinees. No day 14 peak-response samples were available, so repertoires were characterized only after the peak T cell response. Reportedly, almost half of the unique spike-specific TCRs recognized epitopes lying outside the regions that are mutated in the B.1.351 and B.1.1.7 variants.

The sample's time point, from its label and the paper: about 28 days (+/-7) after the second vaccine dose. Because spike-specific TCR depth and breadth did not differ between the two schedules, AZD1222 recipients who got a second dose at roughly 4 weeks were pooled with those who got a second dose at roughly 12 weeks. Vaccinee samples came from UK trials COV001 and COV002, including a single-blind randomized controlled phase 2/3 trial of AZD1222 (ChAdOx1 nCoV-19) in healthy adults. For TCRbeta chain sequencing, PBMC samples were collected from trial participants at day 0 and at day 28 after the second dose. The CDR3 regions of human TCRbeta chains were analyzed by immunosequencing. Per the source publication's procedure: Repertoire TCRs were checked for matches against a reference library of SARS-CoV-2-specific TCRs that had been generated using the MIRA antigen-specificity platform. Breadth was defined as the fraction of unique TCRs that were SARS-CoV-2-associated, and depth was defined as the fraction of total T cells that were SARS-CoV-2-associated. Each spike-specific TCR was assigned to its reactive spike region and to a CD4 or CD8 class using the MIRA data. Log10-transformed breadth and depth values were compared by one-way ANOVA with Sidak's multiple comparisons tests. Sourced from immuneACCESS, this table was stored by TCRdb with only in-frame sequences that have V and J called. A share of the clones is absent; for the studies checked, an unresolved V gene accounts for under half, and the remainder has no known explanation. The DNA was the basis for D and trimming; V, J and clone size are from that table. The sample has around 100,000 clones on record, roughly 86% of them singletons. The top ten hold roughly a tenth of the sample.

The receptor comes from an adult who received the AZD1222 COVID-19 vaccine. The V and J genes are TRBV28 and TRBJ1-5; the D gene remains uncertain. The sample here was peripheral blood, taken 28 days after the second AZD1222 dose. The DNA is TGTGCCAGCAATCCGGGATCAAGTGGGAATCAGCCCCAGCATTTT. This gives the protein CASNPGSSGNQPQHF. The variable domain in full, with residues beyond the CDR3 obtained from the reference TRBV28 and TRBJ1-5 genes, is DVKVTQSSRYLVKRTGEKVFLECVQDMDHENMFWYRQDPGLGLRLIYFSYDVKMKEKGDIPEGYSVSREKKERFSLILESASTNQTSMYLCASNPGSSGNQPQHFGDGTRLSIL.